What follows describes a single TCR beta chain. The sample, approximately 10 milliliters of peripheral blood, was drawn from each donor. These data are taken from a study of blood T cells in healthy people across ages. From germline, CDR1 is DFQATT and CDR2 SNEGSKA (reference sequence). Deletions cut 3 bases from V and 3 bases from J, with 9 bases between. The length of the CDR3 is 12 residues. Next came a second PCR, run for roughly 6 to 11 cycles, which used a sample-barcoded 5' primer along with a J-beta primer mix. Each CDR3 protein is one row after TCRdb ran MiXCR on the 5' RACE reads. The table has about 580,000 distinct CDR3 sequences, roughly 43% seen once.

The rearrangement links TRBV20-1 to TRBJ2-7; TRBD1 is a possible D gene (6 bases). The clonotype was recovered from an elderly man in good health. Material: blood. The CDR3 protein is CSARMTGYEQYF. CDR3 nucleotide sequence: TGCAGTGCTAGGATGACAGGCTACGAGCAGTACTTC.